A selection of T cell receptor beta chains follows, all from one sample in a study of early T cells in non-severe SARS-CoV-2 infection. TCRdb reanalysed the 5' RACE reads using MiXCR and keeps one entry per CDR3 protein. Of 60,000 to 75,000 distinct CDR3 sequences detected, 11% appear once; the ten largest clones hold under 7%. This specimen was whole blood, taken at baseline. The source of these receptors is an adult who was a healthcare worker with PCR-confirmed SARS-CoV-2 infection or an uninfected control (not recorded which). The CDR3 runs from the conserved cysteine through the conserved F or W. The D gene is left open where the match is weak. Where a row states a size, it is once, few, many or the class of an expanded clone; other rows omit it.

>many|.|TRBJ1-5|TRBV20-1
CSASGDSNQPQHF
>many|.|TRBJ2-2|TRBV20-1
CSARGDGELFF
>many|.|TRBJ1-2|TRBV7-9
CASSTGALGYGYTF
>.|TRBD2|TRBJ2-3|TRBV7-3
CASSLTSGSSYTQYF
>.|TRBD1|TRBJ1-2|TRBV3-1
CASSQARGQIYGYTF
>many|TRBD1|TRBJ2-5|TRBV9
CASSGGTGGRLMETQYF
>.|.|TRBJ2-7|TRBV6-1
CASRLSRYEQYF
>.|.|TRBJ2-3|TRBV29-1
CSVVPGGAGDTQYF
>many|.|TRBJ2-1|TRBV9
CASNEGGSSYNEQFF
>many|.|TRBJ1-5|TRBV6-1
CASSGRVDQPQHF
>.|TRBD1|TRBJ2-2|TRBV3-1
CASSDRGTNTGELFF
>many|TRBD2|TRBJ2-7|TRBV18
CASSPQGRAYEQYF
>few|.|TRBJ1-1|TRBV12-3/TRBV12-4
CASWERNTEAFF
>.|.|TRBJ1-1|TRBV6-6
CASSYRKNTEAFF
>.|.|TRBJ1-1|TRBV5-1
CASSLGSKNTEAFF
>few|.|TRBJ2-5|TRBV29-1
CSVEEETQYF
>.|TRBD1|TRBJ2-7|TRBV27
CASSYNRGKDEQYF
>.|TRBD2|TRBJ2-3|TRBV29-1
CSVSSSGGSDTQYF
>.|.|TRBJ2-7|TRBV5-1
CASSFTGHEQYF
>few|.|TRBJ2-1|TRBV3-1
CASSQDAEQFF
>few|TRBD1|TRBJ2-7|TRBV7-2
CASSFTGGTYEQYF
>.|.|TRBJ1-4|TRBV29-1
CSAGRRANEKLFF
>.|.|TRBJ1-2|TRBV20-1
CSARVGSYNYGYTF
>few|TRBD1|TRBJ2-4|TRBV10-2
CASRGQKNIQYF
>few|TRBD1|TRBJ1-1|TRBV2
CARRGTGGRNEAFF
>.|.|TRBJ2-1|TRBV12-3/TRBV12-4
CASMPGRITYNEQFF
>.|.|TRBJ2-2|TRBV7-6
CASSLKVPPGELFF
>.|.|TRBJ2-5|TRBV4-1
CASSQFPASIQETQYF
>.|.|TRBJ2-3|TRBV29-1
CSVEAGLRTDTQYF
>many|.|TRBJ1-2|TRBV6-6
CASSYTESYGYTF
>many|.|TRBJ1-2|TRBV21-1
CASTNRRPRVYGYTF
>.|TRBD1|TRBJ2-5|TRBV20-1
CSARGWGTDKETQYF
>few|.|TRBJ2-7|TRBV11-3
CASSLRDSSYEQYF
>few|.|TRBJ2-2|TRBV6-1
CASTRTVANTGELFF
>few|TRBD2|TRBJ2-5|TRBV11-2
CASSFRTSGIVSETQYF
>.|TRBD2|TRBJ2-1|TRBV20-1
CSARDGTSGRFGQFF
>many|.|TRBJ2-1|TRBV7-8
CASSLGVGAVNEQFF
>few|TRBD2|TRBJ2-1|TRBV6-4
CASSDSSSGSYEQFF
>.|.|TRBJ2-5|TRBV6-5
CASSLRQGETQYF
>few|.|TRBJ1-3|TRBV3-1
CASSQEQGFGNTIYF
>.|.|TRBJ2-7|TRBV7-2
CASSLVGRTYEQYF
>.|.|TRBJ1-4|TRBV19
CASSERTADEKLFF
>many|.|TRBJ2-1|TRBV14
CASSQLTGLTYNEQFF
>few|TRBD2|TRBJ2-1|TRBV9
CASSVPSGRGDEQFF
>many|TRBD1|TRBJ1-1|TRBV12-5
CASGGTVNTEAFF
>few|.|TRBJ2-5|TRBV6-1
CASTRGTSSQTQYF
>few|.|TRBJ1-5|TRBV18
CASSRDADSNQPQHF
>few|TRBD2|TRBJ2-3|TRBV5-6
CASSFRLAPGDTQYF
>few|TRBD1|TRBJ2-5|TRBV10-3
CAISLTGGHQETQYF
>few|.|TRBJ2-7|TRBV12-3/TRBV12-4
CASSSAREQYF
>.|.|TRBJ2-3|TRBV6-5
CASSYSISKVRDTQYF
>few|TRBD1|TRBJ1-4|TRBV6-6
CASSQDRARKLFF